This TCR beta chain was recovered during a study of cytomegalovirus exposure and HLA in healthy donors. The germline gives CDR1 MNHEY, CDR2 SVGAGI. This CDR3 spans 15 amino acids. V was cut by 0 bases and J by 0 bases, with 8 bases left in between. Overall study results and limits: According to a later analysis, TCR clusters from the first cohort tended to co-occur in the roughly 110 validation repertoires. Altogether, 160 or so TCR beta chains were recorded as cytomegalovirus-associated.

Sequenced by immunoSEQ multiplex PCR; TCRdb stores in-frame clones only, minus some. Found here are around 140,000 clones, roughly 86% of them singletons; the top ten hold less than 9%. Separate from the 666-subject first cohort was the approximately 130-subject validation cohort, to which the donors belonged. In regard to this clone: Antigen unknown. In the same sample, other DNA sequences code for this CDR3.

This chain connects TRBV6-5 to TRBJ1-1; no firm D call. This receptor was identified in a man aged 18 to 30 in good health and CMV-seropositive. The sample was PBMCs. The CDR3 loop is CASSYSNSLNTEAFF. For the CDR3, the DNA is TGTGCCAGCAGTTACTCGAACAGCTTGAACACTGAAGCTTTCTTT.